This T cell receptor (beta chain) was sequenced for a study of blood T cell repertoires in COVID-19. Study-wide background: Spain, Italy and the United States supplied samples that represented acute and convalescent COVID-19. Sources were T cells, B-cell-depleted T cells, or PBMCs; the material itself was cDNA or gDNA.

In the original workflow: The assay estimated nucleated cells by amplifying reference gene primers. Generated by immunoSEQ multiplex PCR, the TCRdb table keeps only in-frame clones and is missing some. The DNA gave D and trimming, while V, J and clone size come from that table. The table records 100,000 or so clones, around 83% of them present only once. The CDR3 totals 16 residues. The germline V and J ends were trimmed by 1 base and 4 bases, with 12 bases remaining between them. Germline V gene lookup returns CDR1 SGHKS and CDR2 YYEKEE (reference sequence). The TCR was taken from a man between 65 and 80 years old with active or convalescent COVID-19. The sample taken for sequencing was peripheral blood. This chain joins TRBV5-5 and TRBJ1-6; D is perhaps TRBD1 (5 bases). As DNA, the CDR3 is TGTGCCAGCAGCTTGCAGGGAGGGGTTTATAATTCACCCCTCCACTTT. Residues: CASSLQGGVYNSPLHF.